This T cell receptor beta chain comes out of a study of cytomegalovirus exposure and HLA in healthy donors. Findings of the study overall: Researchers counted 164 TCR beta chains as cytomegalovirus-associated. Among CMV-associated TCR beta chains, most appeared HLA-restricted in a later analysis.

The PCR had 60 Vbeta and 13 Jbeta primers. In the authors' workflow: Later analysis identified tens of millions of unique TCR beta chains, around 10 million shared. Some clones are missing from TCRdb's copy, which holds only in-frame ones; the method was immunoSEQ multiplex PCR. V and J calls and clone size are copied from that table; D and trimming were computed from the DNA. The sample lists 130,000 or so clones; roughly 80% were seen once. This CDR3 is 15 amino acids long. Unmatched junction bases numbered 7, after V lost 6 bases and J lost 1 base. Looked up from germline, CDR1 is MNHNY and CDR2 is SVGAGI (reference sequence). This clone was counted once. Its antigen is as yet unknown.

Sequenced material: PBMCs. This sequence was found in a man aged 25 to 45 in good health and CMV-seronegative. This chain connects TRBV6-6 to TRBJ1-1; 8 bases are a match to TRBD1. The CDR3 reads CASSIPDRGNTEAFF. The CDR3 DNA reads TGTGCCAGCAGCATCCCAGACAGGGGGAACACTGAAGCTTTCTTT.